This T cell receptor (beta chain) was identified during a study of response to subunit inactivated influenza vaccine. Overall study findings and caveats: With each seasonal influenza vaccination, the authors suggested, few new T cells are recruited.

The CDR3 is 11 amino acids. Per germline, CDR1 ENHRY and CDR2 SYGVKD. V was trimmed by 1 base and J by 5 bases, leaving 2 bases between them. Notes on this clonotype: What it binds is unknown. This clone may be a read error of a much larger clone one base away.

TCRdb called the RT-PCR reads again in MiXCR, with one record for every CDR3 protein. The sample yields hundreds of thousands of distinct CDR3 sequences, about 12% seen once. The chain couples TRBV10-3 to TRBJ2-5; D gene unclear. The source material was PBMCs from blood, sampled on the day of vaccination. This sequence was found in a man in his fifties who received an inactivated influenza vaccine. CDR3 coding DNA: TGTGCCATCAGTGAGTTGGAGACCCAGTACTTC. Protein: CAISELETQYF.